The T cell receptor beta chain described here comes from a study of patients and donors after allogeneic stem cell transplantation. This clonotype was detected a few times. MiXCR was run by TCRdb on the RT-PCR reads, yielding one entry per CDR3 protein. The sample has about 160,000 distinct CDR3 sequences; roughly 24% are singletons. Germline V CDR1 and CDR2: SNHLY, FYNNEI. V gave up 1 base and J gave up 5 bases, with 12 bases separating them. This CDR3 region has 15 residues. Sequenced material: blood, either unsorted or a sorted T cell fraction (not recorded which). The J gene is TRBJ1-5, the V gene TRBV2, with D perhaps matching TRBD1 (5 bases). The sequence came from a human donor who was either an allogeneic HSCT recipient or a stem cell or donor lymphocyte infusion donor (not recorded which). It is not recorded whose cells these are; they may come from a transplant donor. CDR3 sequence (DNA): TGTGCCAGCAGTGAAGGTCAGGGTGGGGATCAGCCCCAGCATTTT. Translated, it gives CASSEGQGGDQPQHF.